This T cell receptor beta chain was found in a study of blood T cell repertoires in COVID-19. Study summary: Acute and convalescent COVID-19 specimens originated in the United States, Italy and Spain.

Across about two dozen US areas, participants ranged in age from 18 to 89 years. Cohort 3 donors counted as recovered after two negative PCRs, clearance, or resolved symptoms. The table came from immunoSEQ multiplex PCR; TCRdb's copy has only in-frame clones and leaves some out. The profile covers approximately 200,000 clones, with 75% to 85% appearing a single time and about 12% taken by the ten largest. The sample comprised PBMCs or T cells enriched from blood (not recorded which). The clonotype was recovered from a man aged 35-49 years who had recovered from COVID-19.

CDR3 sequence reads: CASSPRLAVQETQYF. The CDR3 region has the DNA TGTGCCAGCTCACCGAGACTAGCGGTCCAAGAGACCCAGTACTTC. The rearrangement joins TRBV18 to TRBJ2-5; 9 nucleotides line up with TRBD2. This CDR3 is built from 15 residues. Germline CDR1 is KGHSH and CDR2 is LQKENI. V gave up 3 bases and J gave up 1 base; unmatched junction bases: 3. Looking up the rest from reference TRBV18 and TRBJ2-5 gives the full variable domain: NAGVMQNPRHLVRRRGQEARLRCSPMKGHSHVYWYRQLPEEGLKFMVYLQKENIIDESGMPKERFSAEFPKEGPSILRIQQVVRGDSAAYFCASSPRLAVQETQYFGPGTRLLVL.